The sample holds a few counts of the clone carrying this T cell receptor (beta chain). The antigen is undetermined. This sample was included in a study of T cell repertoires in cytomegalovirus infection. Study overall: Recently identified HLA-C-restricted CMV epitopes were among the peptides used. CMV infection together with matching HLA type was indicated by public TCR beta signatures.

TCRdb recomputed calls from the reads with MiXCR, one row per CDR3 protein. This repertoire shows approximately 220,000 distinct CDR3 sequences, 38% found once; its top ten account for about 60%. Overall study findings and caveats: Summed frequency of shared TCR beta families picked out CMV carriers who also had the relevant HLA.

CDR3 length: 18 residues. V trimming: 3 bases; J trimming: 5 bases; junction bases outside the gene matches: 13. Germline CDR1 is KGHDR and CDR2 is SFDVKD. Sequencing was performed on CD8+ T cells from cultured PBMCs, taken from culture after CMV antigen stimulation. The V gene is TRBV24-1, the J gene TRBJ2-1, with 9 bases identical to TRBD2. This clonotype originated in a human donor in good health (CMV status not recorded). Some clones in this sample may be carry-over from other donors' samples. DNA of the CDR3: TGTGCCACCAGTGATCCTCTAGCGGGAAGGGAAGAAGACAATGAGCAGTTCTTC. It codes for CATSDPLAGREEDNEQFF.